Presented here are 10 T cell receptor beta chains from one specimen sequenced in a study of spatial heterogeneity in lung cancer. TCRdb independently ran MiXCR on the 5' RACE reads; one entry per CDR3 protein. This table has about 2,000 distinct CDR3 sequences, approximately 6.3% appearing once. The time point is: sample taken at primary tumor resection. The material was normal lung tissue next to the tumor, obtained at surgery. The source is a male donor with early-stage non-small cell lung cancer.

This clonotype is medium-sized in the sample. The rearrangement links TRBV12-3 or TRBV12-4 to TRBJ1-4; 9 bases are shared with TRBD1. After removal of 5 bases from V and 8 bases from J, the junction contained 6 bases not matched to a gene. CDR3 size: 14 residues. This CDR3 is CASSTGTGNEKLFF. As DNA, the CDR3 is TGTGCCAGCAGTACTGGGACAGGGAACGAAAAACTGTTTTTT.

This clonotype is categorized as medium-sized. The chain links TRBV20-1 to TRBJ1-6; no clear D. The germline V gene has CDR1 DFQATT and CDR2 SNEGSKA (reference sequence). Trimming took 3 bases from V and 0 from J, leaving 12 bases between them. This CDR3 comprises 16 residues. The CDR3 DNA reads as TGCAGTGCTAGCAGGCCGACCTTCTCCTATAATTCACCCCTCCACTTT. This codes for CSASRPTFSYNSPLHF.

This clonotype counts as medium-sized (0.01 to 0.1%). The chain recombines TRBV24-1 with TRBJ1-2; 8 positions agree with TRBD1. Trimming removed 4 bases from V and 0 bases from J; junction bases left unmatched: 3. The CDR3 sequence is 15 residues long. Germline CDR1 reads KGHDR; CDR2 reads SFDVKD. The CDR3 protein is CATSDPGQANYGYTF. For the CDR3, the DNA is TGTGCCACCAGTGACCCGGGACAGGCTAACTATGGCTACACCTTC.

Only one count was recorded for this clonotype. A much larger clone lies a single base off, so this may be a read error. The chain links TRBV20-1 to TRBJ2-7; TRBD1 matches 8 bases. From germline, CDR1 is DFQATT and CDR2 SNEGSKA (reference sequence). V was pared by 6 bases and J by 9 bases, with 16 bases of the junction left unmatched. CDR3 size: 14 residues. CDR3 sequence reads: CSAARAVKTGAQYF. Written as DNA, the CDR3 is TGCAGTGCCGCCCGGGCCGTTAAGACAGGGGCGCAGTACTTC.

The chain carries TRBV6-5 and TRBJ2-5; D not certain. Germline values: CDR1 MNHEY, CDR2 SVGAGI. This CDR3 is built from 13 residues. The germline V and J ends were trimmed by 4 bases and 5 bases, with 11 bases remaining between them. The DNA of the CDR3 is TGTGCCAGCAGTTTTACGCCAGTCGAGACCCAGTACTTC. It yields the protein CASSFTPVETQYF.

V usage is TRBV28 and J usage is TRBJ2-1; 13 nucleotides line up with TRBD2. This CDR3 has 22 amino acids. Germline V lookup: CDR1 MDHEN, CDR2 SYDVKM. V was clipped by 3 bases and J by 0 bases; unmatched bases: 17. CDR3: CASSFPQGSFWTSGSSYNEQFF. The CDR3 DNA follows: TGTGCCAGCAGTTTCCCCCAGGGATCTTTCTGGACTAGCGGGAGCTCCTACAATGAGCAGTTCTTC.

By share of the sample, this clonotype is medium-sized. This chain joins TRBV23-1 and TRBJ2-6, with 8 nucleotides matching TRBD1. TRBV23-1 belongs to the ORF category, with a function that is uncertain. This CDR3 spans 16 amino acids. V was clipped by 4 bases and J by 4 bases; unmatched bases: 6. This CDR3 is CASSPNRGAGANVLTF. The CDR3 nucleotides read TGCGCCAGCAGTCCGAACAGGGGGGCAGGGGCCAACGTCCTGACTTTC.

This clonotype is judged medium-sized (0.01 to 0.1%). This sequence joins TRBV29-1 and TRBJ2-7, with TRBD2 as a possible D gene (7 bases). CDR3 length equals 13 residues. Per germline, CDR1 SQVTM and CDR2 ANQGSEA. The ends were cut back, 3 bases at V and 6 bases at J, with 15 bases in the middle. CDR3: CSVDYSGEGEQYF. DNA for the CDR3: TGCAGCGTTGATTATTCAGGGGAGGGCGAGCAGTACTTC.

This clonotype is categorized as medium-sized. This rearrangement joins TRBV5-5 to TRBJ2-3; unclear D gene. Germline V lookup: CDR1 SGHKS, CDR2 YYEKEE (reference sequence). This CDR3 spans 15 amino acids. Trimming cost V 0 bases and J 2 bases, with 10 bases left between them. As DNA, the CDR3 is TGTGCCAGCAGCTTGGCCTGGCAGGCCACAGATACGCAGTATTTT. It encodes CASSLAWQATDTQYF.

This clonotype is large in the sample. The chain has TRBV3-1 and TRBJ2-1; 8 nucleotides agree with TRBD2. Trimming removed 7 bases from V and 1 base from J; junction bases left unmatched: 9. The CDR3 has 16 residues. Per the germline V gene, CDR1 is LGHDT and CDR2 is YNNKEL (reference sequence). The CDR3 reads CASTPGERESYNEQFF. The CDR3 DNA reads as TGTGCCAGCACGCCGGGAGAGCGGGAGTCCTACAATGAGCAGTTCTTC.